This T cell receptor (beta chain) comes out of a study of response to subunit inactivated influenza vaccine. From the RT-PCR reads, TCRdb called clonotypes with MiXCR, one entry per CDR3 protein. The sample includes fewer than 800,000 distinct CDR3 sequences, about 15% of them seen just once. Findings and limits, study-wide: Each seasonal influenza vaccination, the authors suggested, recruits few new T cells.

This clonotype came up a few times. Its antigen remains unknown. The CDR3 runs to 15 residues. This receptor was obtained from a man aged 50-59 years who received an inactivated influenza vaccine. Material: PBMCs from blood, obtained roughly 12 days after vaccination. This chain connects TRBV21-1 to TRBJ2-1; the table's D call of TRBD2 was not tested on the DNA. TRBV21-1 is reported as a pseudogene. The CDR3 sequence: CASSILAGGSNEQFF. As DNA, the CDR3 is TGTGCCAGCAGCATCCTAGCGGGGGGGTCCAATGAGCAGTTCTTC.